A selection of T cell receptor beta chains follows, all from one sample in a study of shared clonotypes between healthy human individuals. Sequenced by immunoSEQ multiplex PCR; TCRdb stores in-frame clones only, minus some. This sample has 1.6 million or so clones, with 98% to 99% found just once. The sample was naive CD4+ T cells sorted from blood. The receptor set was obtained from a man younger than 45 in good health. Both conserved end residues are part of each CDR3. A D gene is named only where the DNA matches it firmly. Size tells how often a clone was seen (once, few, many) or the class of an expanded clone, and some rows leave it out.

TRBV5-4	-	TRBJ2-7	TRBD1	CASSRDRAYEQYF	TGTGCCAGCAGCAGGGACAGGGCCTACGAGCAGTACTTC
TRBV7-2	-	TRBJ2-7	-	CASSLAVGSYEQYF	TGTGCCAGCAGCTTAGCCGTTGGTTCCTACGAGCAGTACTTC
TRBV5-1	-	TRBJ2-2	TRBD2	CASSKTSGNTGELFF	TGCGCCAGCAGCAAAACTAGCGGCAACACCGGGGAGCTGTTTTTT
TRBV19	-	TRBJ1-1	-	CASSLYTEAFF	TGTGCCAGTAGTTTATACACTGAAGCTTTCTTT
TRBV18	once	TRBJ1-2	-	CASSPRRGYRNYGYTF	TGTGCCAGCTCACCACGTCGGGGCTATAGAAACTATGGCTACACCTTC
TRBV29-1	-	TRBJ1-1	-	CSGGGGNTEAFF	TGCAGCGGCGGAGGAGGGAACACTGAAGCTTTCTTT
TRBV7-2	-	TRBJ2-3	TRBD2	CASGTSGRSTDTQYF	TGTGCCAGCGGGACTAGCGGGAGGAGCACAGATACGCAGTATTTT
TRBV2	once	TRBJ1-5	-	CASSTRGTSQPQHF	TGTGCCAGCAGTACGAGAGGGACGAGTCAGCCCCAGCATTTT
TRBV6-4	-	TRBJ2-3	-	CASSDPNPITDTQYF	TGTGCCAGCAGTGACCCAAATCCCATCACAGATACGCAGTATTTT
TRBV18	-	TRBJ2-1	TRBD2	CASSRLAGVYNEQFF	TGTGCCAGCTCAAGGCTAGCGGGAGTGTACAATGAGCAGTTCTTC
TRBV5-4	-	TRBJ1-1	-	CASSREVSAEAFF	TGTGCCAGCAGCCGCGAGGTGTCCGCTGAAGCTTTCTTT
TRBV15	-	TRBJ2-5	-	CATSREGVGTQYF	TGTGCCACCAGCAGAGAGGGGGTTGGGACCCAGTACTTC
TRBV28	-	TRBJ2-7	TRBD2	CASSRTSGSSYEQYF	TGTGCCAGCAGCCGGACTAGCGGGAGCTCCTACGAGCAGTACTTC
TRBV10-3	-	TRBJ1-2	-	CAISESPTVVDGYTF	TGTGCCATCAGTGAGTCGCCGACGGTCGTCGATGGCTACACCTTC
TRBV4-3	once	TRBJ2-1	TRBD2	CASSQDFVLAGEQFF	TGCGCCAGCAGCCAAGATTTCGTACTAGCGGGTGAGCAGTTCTTC
TRBV29-1	-	TRBJ2-3	-	CSGVADTQYF	TGCAGCGGTGTGGCTGATACGCAGTATTTT
TRBV29-1	-	TRBJ2-3	TRBD2	CSVTGTSAYSTDTQYF	TGCAGCGTGACCGGGACTAGCGCCTACAGCACAGATACGCAGTATTTT
TRBV18	-	TRBJ1-1	-	CASSPMERPFSTEAFF	TGTGCCAGCTCACCTATGGAAAGGCCCTTTAGCACTGAAGCTTTCTTT
TRBV5-4	-	TRBJ1-1	-	CASSFPASPTEAFF	TGTGCCAGCAGCTTCCCAGCCTCCCCCACTGAAGCTTTCTTT
TRBV20-1	-	TRBJ2-3	-	CSALRGDTQYF	TGCAGTGCCCTTCGGGGGGATACGCAGTATTTT
TRBV28	once	TRBJ1-5	-	CASNQAGQPQHF	TGTGCCAGCAATCAAGCGGGTCAGCCCCAGCATTTT
TRBV19	-	TRBJ2-2	TRBD2	CASRLAGRHNGELFF	TGTGCCAGTAGACTAGCGGGACGACATAACGGGGAGCTGTTTTTT
TRBV9	-	TRBJ2-3	TRBD2	CASSAGTSGFLDTQYF	TGTGCCAGCAGCGCCGGGACTAGCGGGTTTCTAGATACGCAGTATTTT
TRBV10-1	-	TRBJ2-7	-	CASSARQNEQYF	TGCGCCAGCAGCGCCAGACAGAACGAGCAGTACTTC
TRBV7-6	-	TRBJ2-7	-	CASSPRYESSYEQYF	TGTGCCAGCAGCCCGCGGTACGAGAGCTCCTACGAGCAGTACTTC
TRBV2	-	TRBJ1-1	-	CASSVGMNTEAFF	TGTGCCAGCAGTGTGGGGATGAACACTGAAGCTTTCTTT
TRBV28	-	TRBJ2-7	-	CASSSLRTEIYEQYF	TGTGCCAGCTCTTCTCTTCGGACAGAGATCTACGAGCAGTACTTC
TRBV19	-	TRBJ2-3	TRBD1	CASSTGQAADTQYF	TGTGCCAGTAGTACAGGACAGGCAGCAGATACGCAGTATTTT
TRBV2	-	TRBJ2-1	-	CASKADQYNEQFF	TGTGCCAGCAAGGCGGACCAATACAATGAGCAGTTCTTC
TRBV25-1	-	TRBJ2-3	-	CASSESPRITDTQYF	TGTGCCAGCAGTGAATCACCAAGAATAACAGATACGCAGTATTTT
TRBV18	-	TRBJ1-4	TRBD1	CASSPGTGGEKLFF	TGTGCCAGCTCACCAGGGACAGGGGGCGAAAAACTGTTTTTT
TRBV9	once	TRBJ2-4	-	CASSVGQGRAKNIQYF	TGTGCCAGCAGCGTAGGGCAGGGACGAGCCAAAAACATTCAGTACTTC
TRBV11-2	-	TRBJ2-1	TRBD2	CASSLDLRVSGSNEQFF	TGTGCCAGCAGCTTAGATCTGAGGGTTAGCGGGAGCAATGAGCAGTTCTTC
TRBV28	once	TRBJ2-7	TRBD1	CASTPGTGPSYEQYF	TGTGCCAGCACCCCCGGGACAGGTCCCTCCTACGAGCAGTACTTC
TRBV6-5	-	TRBJ2-7	-	CASSYLGTQNF	TGTGCCAGCAGTTACTTAGGGACTCAAAACTTC
TRBV9	-	TRBJ2-3	-	CASSVGGGKATDTQYF	TGTGCCAGCAGCGTAGGGGGCGGGAAAGCGACAGATACGCAGTATTTT
TRBV10-3	-	TRBJ1-5	-	CAISPGGRGTVQQPQHF	TGTGCCATCAGTCCGGGGGGAAGGGGGACGGTTCAGCAGCCCCAGCATTTT
TRBV4-1	-	TRBJ2-7	-	CASSRWAGTAYEQYF	TGCGCCAGCAGCCGCTGGGCAGGGACCGCCTACGAGCAGTACTTC
TRBV7-8	-	TRBJ2-5	TRBD2	CASSNRTRGKETQYF	TGTGCCAGCAGCAACAGGACTAGGGGCAAGGAGACCCAGTACTTC
TRBV29-1	-	TRBJ2-7	TRBD1	CSVRTDREWLGQYF	TGCAGCGTACGAACCGACAGGGAGTGGTTAGGGCAGTACTTC
TRBV5-1	-	TRBJ2-7	-	CASSSQDGTYEQYF	TGCGCCAGCAGCTCCCAGGACGGCACCTACGAGCAGTACTTC
TRBV28	-	TRBJ1-2	-	CASSFEGRSYGYTF	TGTGCCAGCAGTTTCGAAGGGAGGTCCTATGGCTACACCTTC
TRBV5-4	-	TRBJ2-7	TRBD2	CASSLAGGTSGVEQYF	TGTGCCAGCAGCTTGGCGGGTGGGACTAGCGGGGTCGAGCAGTACTTC
TRBV4-1	-	TRBJ2-1	TRBD2	CASSHPSSGIYEQFF	TGCGCCAGCAGCCATCCTTCGAGCGGGATTTATGAGCAGTTCTTC
TRBV6-1	-	TRBJ1-1	-	CASYRILNTEAFF	TGTGCCAGCTACAGGATCTTGAACACTGAAGCTTTCTTT
TRBV4-3	-	TRBJ2-5	TRBD1	CASSQEVGTGGEETQYF	TGCGCCAGCAGCCAAGAAGTAGGGACAGGGGGGGAAGAGACCCAGTACTTC
TRBV27	-	TRBJ2-7	TRBD2	CASSLTSVYSYEQYF	TGTGCCAGCAGCCTAACTAGCGTGTACTCCTACGAGCAGTACTTC
TRBV19	-	TRBJ1-1	-	CASSMSPGTEAFF	TGTGCCAGTAGTATGTCCCCGGGGACTGAAGCTTTCTTT
TRBV6-1	-	TRBJ1-2	-	CASSEKRYTF	TGTGCCAGCAGTGAAAAGCGCTACACCTTC
TRBV9	-	TRBJ1-1	TRBD1	CASSDRQGTEAFF	TGTGCCAGCAGCGATAGACAGGGCACTGAAGCTTTCTTT
TRBV28	-	TRBJ2-2	-	CASRKTPTRAGELFF	TGTGCCAGCAGAAAAACCCCAACGAGAGCCGGGGAGCTGTTTTTT